These 24 T cell receptor beta chains share one sample of origin, sequenced in a study of cytomegalovirus exposure and HLA in healthy donors. PCR used 60 Vbeta primers and 13 Jbeta primers. Using immunoSEQ multiplex PCR, the repertoire was profiled, and TCRdb retains in-frame clones only, with some absent. The sample has under 200,000 clones, about four fifths seen once. Sequences were obtained from PBMCs. The receptors were sampled from a woman aged 30 to 39 in good health and CMV-seropositive.

The chain is built from TRBV27 and TRBJ2-1, with D possibly being TRBD1 (5 bases). The V end was cut by 4 bases, the J end by 4 bases, with 8 bases between. The CDR3 loop spans 13 amino acids. Germline V lookup: CDR1 MNHEY, CDR2 SMNVEV (reference sequence). CDR3 DNA sequence: TGTGCCAGCAGTTCTCAGGGTTACAATGAGCAGTTCTTC. This sequence encodes CASSSQGYNEQFF.

In this sample, this clone turned up once. The V gene is TRBV6-1, the J gene TRBJ1-3; D may be TRBD1 (5 bases). CDR3 length equals 14 residues. The germline V gene encodes CDR1 MNHNS and CDR2 SASEGT. V shed 8 bases and J shed 1 base, with 12 bases lying between them. This chain's CDR3 is CASAGGESGNTIYF. DNA of the CDR3: TGTGCCAGCGCCGGGGGAGAGTCTGGAAACACCATATATTTT.

The J gene is TRBJ2-1, the V gene TRBV19, with 7 bases aligning to TRBD2. The CDR3 sequence is 14 residues long. CDR1 LNHDA and CDR2 SQIVND come from the germline V gene (reference sequence). Trimming removed 5 bases from V and 9 bases from J; junction bases left unmatched: 10. DNA for the CDR3: TGTGCCAGTAGTGTTAGCGGGTCGGACGGTGAGCAGTTCTTC. Its protein is CASSVSGSDGEQFF.

The V call is TRBV30, the J call TRBJ2-7; D gene ambiguous. Deletions cut 2 bases from V and 4 bases from J, with 12 bases between. Germline V CDR1 and CDR2: GTSNPN, SVGIG (reference sequence). This CDR3 has 13 residues. The CDR3 nucleotides read TGTGCCTGGAGTAAAGATCCGAGTTACGAGCAGTACTTC. This sequence encodes CAWSKDPSYEQYF.

J is TRBJ1-5 and V is TRBV6-6, with a possible D match to TRBD1 (6 bases). Germline V gene lookup returns CDR1 MNHNY and CDR2 SVGAGI (reference sequence). This CDR3 comprises 13 residues. The V end was cut by 5 bases, the J end by 6 bases, with 11 bases between. CDR3 amino acids: CASSPDRLQPQHF. In DNA, the CDR3 is TGTGCCAGCAGTCCCGACAGGCTTCAGCCCCAGCATTTT.

With regard to this clone: Because it lacks the conserved phenylalanine or tryptophan at the end, this CDR3 is likely a read error. The V call is TRBV6-5, the J call TRBJ1-1, with D unresolved. V lost 0 bases to trimming and J lost 5 bases, with 16 bases between them. Germline V CDR1 and CDR2: MNHEY, SVGAGI. This CDR3 has 16 amino acids. The CDR3 sequence is CASSYSRITPGTEAFL. For the CDR3, the DNA is TGTGCCAGCAGTTACTCGAGGATTACCCCCGGAACTGAAGCTTTCCTT.

V is TRBV19 and J is TRBJ1-2, with 8 positions matching TRBD1. Losses at the gene ends were 1 base for V and 4 bases for J; bases not matched to a gene: 8. The CDR3 has 16 residues. CDR1 and CDR2 from the germline V gene are LNHDA and SQIVND (reference sequence). CDR3 region: CASSIASTGGGYGYTF. CDR3 nucleotides: TGTGCCAGTAGTATAGCTAGCACAGGGGGGGGCTATGGCTACACCTTC.

As regards this clone: The sample holds other DNA sequences that translate to the same CDR3. The chain couples TRBV7-9 to TRBJ1-2; TRBD1 matches at 7 bases. Germline lookup yields CDR1 SEHNR and CDR2 FQNEAQ (reference sequence). CDR3 length: 16 residues. J was trimmed by 2 bases and V by 0 bases; bases with no gene match: 6. CDR3 loop: CASSLAVGQRNYGYTF. CDR3 nucleotides: TGTGCCAGCAGCTTAGCTGTGGGACAGCGAAACTATGGCTACACCTTC. Variable domain in full (rest from reference TRBV7-9 and TRBJ1-2): DTGVSQNPRHKITKRGQNVTFRCDPISEHNRLYWYRQTLGQGPEFLTYFQNEAQLEKSRLLSDRFSAERPKGSFSTLEIQRTEQGDSAMYLCASSLAVGQRNYGYTFGSGTRLTVV.

Only one count was recorded for this clone. The rearrangement joins TRBV19 to TRBJ1-5; unclear D gene. The germline CDR1 and CDR2 sequences are LNHDA and SQIVND (reference sequence). V was shortened by 7 bases and J by 0 bases, with 16 bases between the two germline ends. The CDR3 has 16 residues. The CDR3 sequence is CASTTIETYSNQPQHF. The CDR3, as DNA: TGTGCCAGTACCACTATTGAGACGTATAGCAATCAGCCCCAGCATTTT.

The chain is built from TRBV2 and TRBJ2-5, with 9 bases matching TRBD1. The germline V gene encodes CDR1 SNHLY and CDR2 FYNNEI. The length of the CDR3 is 14 residues. V trimming: 7 bases; J trimming: 2 bases; junction bases outside the gene matches: 5. The CDR3 sequence: CASKDRGFQETQYF. The CDR3, as DNA: TGTGCCAGCAAAGACAGGGGGTTTCAAGAGACCCAGTACTTC.

Of note for this clone: At the DNA level, this CDR3 is encoded by other sequences in the same sample as well. The chain employs TRBV5-1 and TRBJ2-3; D might be TRBD2 (7 bases). The CDR3 sequence is 15 residues long. The V end lost 0 bases, the J end lost 0 bases, and 8 bases lay between the germline ends. The germline gives CDR1 SGHRS, CDR2 YFSETQ. CDR3 sequence: CASSLEGGSTDTQYF. As DNA, the CDR3 is TGCGCCAGCAGCTTGGAGGGGGGGAGCACAGATACGCAGTATTTT.

The chain uses TRBV19 and TRBJ2-7, with a weak D call TRBD1 (6 bases). The germline gives CDR1 LNHDA, CDR2 SQIVND (reference sequence). Deletions cut 6 bases from V and 1 base from J, with 13 bases between. The CDR3 runs to 14 residues. CDR3 sequence (DNA): TGTGCCAGTAGGCCCAGACAGGAGTCCTACGAGCAGTACTTC. Amino acid sequence: CASRPRQESYEQYF.

V is TRBV6-1 and J is TRBJ2-4, with D possibly being TRBD2 (6 bases). Trimming took off 4 bases at V and 0 bases at J, with 16 bases between the two ends. CDR3 length: 17 residues. Germline V lookup: CDR1 MNHNS, CDR2 SASEGT. Here the CDR3 DNA reads TGTGCCAGCAGTGTGGGGGGTGTAAGTCTAGCCAAAAACATTCAGTACTTC. It translates to CASSVGGVSLAKNIQYF.

V and J are TRBV5-1 and TRBJ2-5, with 7 positions matching TRBD2. J was trimmed by 0 bases and V by 3 bases; bases with no gene match: 5. The germline V gene has CDR1 SGHRS and CDR2 YFSETQ. CDR3 length: 15 amino acids. The DNA of the CDR3 is TGCGCCAGCAGCTCGACCGGGACTAACCAAGAGACCCAGTACTTC. Translated: CASSSTGTNQETQYF.

The chain has TRBV5-1 and TRBJ2-3; 13 positions match TRBD2. From germline, CDR1 is SGHRS and CDR2 YFSETQ. The ends lost 3 bases at V and 5 bases at J; junction bases unmatched: 3. The length of the CDR3 is 15 residues. The CDR3, as DNA: TGCGCCAGCAGCTGGACTAGCGGGAGAGGAGATACGCAGTATTTT. Amino acids: CASSWTSGRGDTQYF.

The chain joins TRBV27 to TRBJ1-5, with 9 nucleotides matching TRBD1. V was pared by 6 bases and J by 2 bases, with 11 bases of the junction left unmatched. CDR3 length: 17 residues. Germline values: CDR1 MNHEY, CDR2 SMNVEV (reference sequence). Here the CDR3 DNA reads TGTGCCAGCAGCCCCTTCACAGGGGGCGCAGGCAATCAGCCCCAGCATTTT. Protein product: CASSPFTGGAGNQPQHF.

The rearrangement joins TRBV5-6 to TRBJ2-7; 9 bases match TRBD1. V gave up 0 bases and J gave up 3 bases; unmatched junction bases: 4. Germline V CDR1 and CDR2: SGHDT, YYEEEE. This CDR3 contains 15 residues. Here the CDR3 reads CASSLGRTGVYEQYF. The CDR3 nucleotides are TGTGCCAGCAGCTTGGGTCGGACAGGGGTCTACGAGCAGTACTTC.

The gene calls are TRBV7-9 and TRBJ2-2, with 7 positions matching TRBD1. Germline-derived CDR1 and CDR2 are SEHNR and FQNEAQ (reference sequence). This CDR3 spans 15 amino acids. With 6 bases clipped from V and 0 bases from J, the junction kept 4 bases outside the gene matches. The CDR3 sequence is CASRPTGSNTGELFF. CDR3 coding DNA: TGTGCCAGCAGGCCGACAGGGTCGAACACCGGGGAGCTGTTTTTT.

The V call is TRBV15, the J call TRBJ2-7, with D perhaps TRBD1 (6 bases). The V and J ends lost 8 bases and 2 bases respectively, with 19 bases between them. Looked up from germline, CDR1 is LNHNV and CDR2 is YYDKDF (reference sequence). This CDR3 contains 15 residues. CDR3: CATSRNLDSTYEQYF. CDR3 DNA: TGTGCCACCTCCAGAAACCTGGACAGTACCTACGAGCAGTACTTC. Variable domain in full (rest from reference TRBV15 and TRBJ2-7): DAMVIQNPRYQVTQFGKPVTLSCSQTLNHNVMYWYQQKSSQAPKLLFHYYDKDFNNEADTPDNFQSRRPNTSFCFLDIRSPGLGDTAMYLCATSRNLDSTYEQYFGPGTRLTVT.

The chain recombines TRBV7-2 with TRBJ2-5; D is undetermined. The tail of the sequence fits TRBJ2-7 better, so the J call may be wrong. The CDR3 runs to 11 residues. Germline V gene lookup returns CDR1 SGHTA and CDR2 FQGNSA. The CDR3 is CASSFSYEQYF. The CDR3 DNA follows: TGTGCCAGCAGTTTTAGCTACGAGCAGTACTTC.

The chain employs TRBV30 and TRBJ1-2; 7 nucleotides align to TRBD1. Germline V lookup: CDR1 GTSNPN, CDR2 SVGIG (reference sequence). CDR3 length: 15 amino acids. V was clipped by 0 bases and J by 8 bases; unmatched bases: 12. The CDR3 bases are TGTGCCTGGAGTGTTGAGACAGGGTGGCCCGCAGGCTACACCTTC. It codes for CAWSVETGWPAGYTF.

The chain couples TRBV23-1 to TRBJ2-2, with a weak D call TRBD1 (6 bases). TRBV23-1 is labeled an ORF, and its function is uncertain. V shed 4 bases and J shed 4 bases, with 10 bases lying between them. This CDR3 is built from 14 residues. CDR3 nucleotide sequence: TGCGCCAGCAGTCGAAGACAGGCCACCGGGGAGCTGTTTTTT. It is translated as CASSRRQATGELFF.

This clone has only one observation. The chain has TRBV6-8 and TRBJ2-6, with 16 bases identical to TRBD2. The CDR3 contains 17 residues. The J segment lost 2 bases and the V segment lost 9 bases, leaving 4 bases of the junction unmatched. Germline CDR1 MNHGY, CDR2 SAAAGT. The CDR3 region has the DNA TGTGCCAGTTGGGGACTAGCGGGGGGGCCTGGGGCCAACGTCCTGACTTTC. As protein: CASWGLAGGPGANVLTF.

The chain links TRBV7-2 to TRBJ2-5; no clear D gene. This CDR3 has 11 residues. The V end lost 1 base, the J end lost 7 bases, and 4 bases lay between the germline ends. The germline CDR1 and CDR2 sequences are SGHTA and FQGNSA. CDR3 sequence reads: CASSLVATQYF. The CDR3 nucleotides read TGTGCCAGCAGCTTAGTGGCGACCCAGTACTTC.